One sample yielded the 24 T cell receptor beta chains listed below, sequenced in a study of identical twins. TCRdb reanalysed the 5' RACE reads using MiXCR and keeps one entry per CDR3 protein. Of around 1.7 million distinct CDR3 sequences in the sample, around a third were seen once. The sequenced sample consisted of cord blood. The origin of the receptors is a newborn girl in good health.

This clonotype occurred a few times. The J gene is TRBJ2-3, the V gene TRBV12-5; unclear D gene. This CDR3 spans 12 amino acids. Germline V CDR1 and CDR2: LGHNT, FRNRAP. The ends were cut back, 0 bases at V and 5 bases at J, with 3 bases in the middle. CDR3 protein: CASGLVEDTQYF. The CDR3 bases are TGTGCTAGTGGTTTGGTAGAAGATACGCAGTATTTT.

The sample holds a few counts of this clonotype. This sequence joins TRBV29-1 and TRBJ2-3; 7 nucleotides line up with TRBD2. Germline V gene lookup returns CDR1 SQVTM and CDR2 ANQGSEA. With V trimmed by 6 bases and J by 1 base, 7 bases remained unmatched. The CDR3 length is 14 residues. The CDR3 protein is CSVFIAGGTDTQYF. In DNA form, the CDR3 reads TGCAGCGTCTTCATAGCGGGCGGCACAGATACGCAGTATTTT.

With respect to this clonotype: Germline and junction disagree at one end, which may indicate a read error. The chain links TRBV7-2 to TRBJ1-5; D not resolved. Germline-derived CDR1 and CDR2 are SGHTA and FQGNSA. The CDR3 covers 14 residues. CDR3 residues: CASSFRVSSQPQHF. The CDR3 DNA is TGTGCCAGCAGCTTTCGGGTTAGCAGTCAGCCCCAGCATTTT.

The sample holds a few counts of this clonotype. The chain combines TRBV28 with TRBJ2-5, with 7 bases identical to TRBD1. This CDR3 contains 13 residues. With V trimmed by 10 bases and J by 5 bases, 10 bases remained unmatched. CDR1 and CDR2 (germline): MDHEN, SYDVKM. In nucleotides, the CDR3 is TGTGCCACCCGGGACAGTCTAGTTGAGACCCAGTACTTC. Translation gives CATRDSLVETQYF. The variable domain in full, with the rest retrieved from reference TRBV28 and TRBJ2-5, is DVKVTQSSRYLVKRTGEKVFLECVQDMDHENMFWYRQDPGLGLRLIYFSYDVKMKEKGDIPEGYSVSREKKERFSLILESASTNQTSMYLCATRDSLVETQYFGPGTRLLVL.

As concerns this clonotype: One end of the junction varies from germline; a read error may be responsible. J is TRBJ2-1 and V is TRBV6-5; D not resolved. The germline gives CDR1 MNHEY, CDR2 SVGAGI. The CDR3 loop spans 11 amino acids. CDR3 sequence: CAGSYGLEQFF. The CDR3 DNA sequence: TGTGCCGGCAGTTACGGGTTAGAGCAGTTCTTC.

This chain uses TRBV20-1 with TRBJ2-1; 12 nucleotides agree with TRBD2. The CDR3 runs to 18 residues. With V trimmed by 3 bases and J by 0 bases, 9 bases remained unmatched. Germline V gene data show CDR1 as DFQATT and CDR2 as SNEGSKA (reference sequence). In DNA, the CDR3 is TGCAGTGCTAGTGAGACTAGCGGGGGCCGAAGCTCCTACAATGAGCAGTTCTTC. As protein: CSASETSGGRSSYNEQFF.

The genes are TRBV7-9 and TRBJ2-3; D is ambiguous. CDR3 size: 14 residues. V lost 2 bases to trimming and J lost 6 bases, with 12 bases between them. CDR1 and CDR2 from the germline V gene are SEHNR and FQNEAQ (reference sequence). This chain's CDR3 is CASSLSSAFDTQYF. CDR3 sequence (DNA): TGTGCCAGCAGCTTAAGTTCGGCCTTCGATACGCAGTATTTT.

This sequence joins TRBV28 and TRBJ2-1; D is possibly TRBD2 (6 bases). The CDR3 is 16 amino acids. Germline-derived CDR1 and CDR2 are MDHEN and SYDVKM. The ends were cut back, 0 bases at V and 3 bases at J, with 12 bases in the middle. DNA of the CDR3: TGTGCCAGCAGTTTATGGGTAGGACTAAGCTACAATGAGCAGTTCTTC. It encodes CASSLWVGLSYNEQFF. The variable domain in full, completed from reference TRBV28 and TRBJ2-1, reads DVKVTQSSRYLVKRTGEKVFLECVQDMDHENMFWYRQDPGLGLRLIYFSYDVKMKEKGDIPEGYSVSREKKERFSLILESASTNQTSMYLCASSLWVGLSYNEQFFGPGTRLTVL.

The V call is TRBV12-5, the J call TRBJ2-3; TRBD2 aligns across 7 bases. With V trimmed by 7 bases and J by 3 bases, 4 bases remained unmatched. CDR1 LGHNT and CDR2 FRNRAP come from the germline V gene. The CDR3 sequence is 13 residues long. DNA for the CDR3: TGTGCTAGTGCCGGGACTAAAACAGATACGCAGTATTTT. Translated: CASAGTKTDTQYF.

This clonotype was picked up a small number of times. The rearrangement uses TRBV19 and TRBJ2-3; D ambiguous. The CDR3 runs to 14 residues. V lost 8 bases and J lost 2, with 14 bases in between. Per the germline V gene, CDR1 is LNHDA and CDR2 is SQIVND (reference sequence). The CDR3 loop reads CASGALGSTDTQYF. CDR3 nucleotides: TGTGCCAGTGGAGCGTTGGGATCCACAGATACGCAGTATTTT.

Comments on this clonotype: A much larger clone lies one base from this, so it may be a read error. CDR3 DNA: TGCAGCGTTTACGGAGGTTGGCACAATGAGCAGTACTTC. Protein sequence: CSVYGGWHNEQYF. V and J are TRBV29-1 and TRBJ2-5; TRBD2 might be the D (5 bases). Germline-derived CDR1 and CDR2 are SQVTM and ANQGSEA. V was clipped by 5 bases and J by 11 bases, with 21 bases between them. The CDR3 runs 13 residues. The full variable domain, in which reference TRBV29-1 and TRBJ2-5 provide the parts outside the CDR3, is SAVISQKPSRDICQRGTSLTIQCQVDSQVTMMFWYRQQPGQSLTLIATANQGSEATYESGFVIDKFPISRPNLTFSTLTVSNMSPEDSSIYLCSVYGGWHNEQYFGPGTRLLVL.

This clonotype came up a few times. The chain uses TRBV4-1 and TRBJ2-5, with TRBD2 matching over 14 bases. Germline CDR1 reads MGHRA; CDR2 reads YSYEKL. The ends lost 3 bases at V and 5 bases at J; junction bases unmatched: 2. This CDR3 comprises 15 residues. For the CDR3, the DNA is TGCGCCAGCAGCCACTGGACTAGCGGGAGGGAGACCCAGTACTTC. Translation gives CASSHWTSGRETQYF.

This clonotype was detected only a few times. Given the absence of the conserved phenylalanine or tryptophan at the CDR3 end, a read error is likely. The chain couples TRBV13 to TRBJ1-2; 10 nucleotides line up with TRBD1. V lost 0 bases to trimming and J lost 2 bases; unmatched junction nucleotides: 3. CDR3 size: 16 residues. From germline, CDR1 is PRHDT and CDR2 FYEKMQ (reference sequence). The CDR3 region is CASSLGSTGGNYGYTL. CDR3 DNA: TGTGCCAGCAGCTTAGGTTCGACAGGGGGCAACTATGGCTACACCTTA.

The CDR3 nucleotides read TGTGCCAGCAGCTTTAGCGGGGGGCTTATCTCCTACAATGAGCAGTTCTTC. It translates to CASSFSGGLISYNEQFF. The chain combines TRBV7-2 with TRBJ2-1, with TRBD2 matching 10 bases. There are 17 residues in the CDR3. Germline V gives CDR1 SGHTA, CDR2 FQGNSA. J lost 0 bases, V lost 3 bases, and 5 bases had no gene match.

This clonotype appeared a few times. The rearrangement uses TRBV12-5 and TRBJ2-7; 9 nucleotides match TRBD1. V lost 5 bases and J lost 1; bases outside the gene matches: 9. Germline V gene data show CDR1 as LGHNT and CDR2 as FRNRAP. This CDR3 is 16 amino acids long. CDR3 DNA sequence: TGTGCTAGTGGTGGAACACAGGGGGCTGGATCCTACGAGCAGTACTTC. Translation: CASGGTQGAGSYEQYF.

This chain uses TRBV4-1 with TRBJ2-5; tentative D call: TRBD1 (5 bases). V dropped 2 bases and J dropped 11 bases, with 18 bases sitting between them. CDR3 length: 14 amino acids. Germline assignment: CDR1 MGHRA and CDR2 YSYEKL. CDR3 DNA: TGCGCCAGCAGCCAAATCGTCGGACACAATGAGCAGTACTTC. As protein: CASSQIVGHNEQYF.

The chain links TRBV12-3 or TRBV12-4 to TRBJ2-7, with no clear D. This CDR3 is 13 amino acids long. Trimming removed 7 bases from V and 4 bases from J, with 14 bases in between. Here the CDR3 DNA reads TGTGCCAGCACCCGGCGGCATTTTTACGAGCAGTACTTC. It codes for CASTRRHFYEQYF.

This clonotype was recorded at least ten times. The chain employs TRBV6-5 and TRBJ2-1; 13 nucleotides align to TRBD2. CDR3 length equals 15 residues. Per germline, CDR1 MNHEY and CDR2 SVGAGI. V shed 5 bases and J 4 bases; nucleotides not matched to a gene: 2. CDR3 coding DNA: TGTGCCAGCAGTGGGACTAGCGGGGTATACAATGAGCAGTTCTTC. This codes for CASSGTSGVYNEQFF.

A few counts support this clonotype. V usage is TRBV2 and J usage is TRBJ2-5; 7 bases map to TRBD1. The germline V gene encodes CDR1 SNHLY and CDR2 FYNNEI. Trimming took 6 bases from V and 1 from J; bases not matched to a gene: 8. The CDR3 covers 15 residues. The CDR3 nucleotides are TGTGCCAGCAGCCCAACTGGACAGGCCCAAGAGACCCAGTACTTC. Its translation is CASSPTGQAQETQYF.

A few counts support this clonotype. The chain links TRBV3-1 to TRBJ1-2; no reliable D call. The CDR3 consists of 17 residues. Trimming removed 2 bases at V and 4 bases at J, with 20 bases between. Germline CDR1 and CDR2: LGHDT and YNNKEL (reference sequence). The CDR3 spells CASSQNYYRGATYGYTF. CDR3 sequence (DNA): TGTGCCAGCAGCCAAAACTACTACCGTGGAGCCACCTATGGCTACACCTTC.

Ten or more counts support this clonotype. A read error may be the cause here, since a much bigger clone is one base away. The DNA of the CDR3 is TGCGCCAGCAGCTTGGACGGGACCCAGTACTTC. It translates to CASSLDGTQYF. The chain is built from TRBV5-1 and TRBJ2-5; D unresolved. The V and J ends lost 0 bases and 7 bases respectively, with 4 bases between them. CDR1 and CDR2 (germline): SGHRS, YFSETQ. This CDR3 has 11 amino acids.

The rearrangement joins TRBV12-3 or TRBV12-4 to TRBJ2-3; 14 nucleotides agree with TRBD2. The CDR3 covers 17 residues. The junction had 9 bases not matched to a gene; V was cut back by 6 bases and J by 4 bases. The CDR3 is CASSPGRLAGGSDTQYF. CDR3 coding DNA: TGTGCCAGCAGCCCGGGGCGACTAGCGGGGGGGTCAGATACGCAGTATTTT.

This clonotype was found once. The chain carries TRBV28 and TRBJ1-1; D gene unclear. Looked up from germline, CDR1 is MDHEN and CDR2 is SYDVKM. This CDR3 region has 14 residues. Trimming shortened V by 3 bases and J by 5 bases, and 13 bases separated the two germline ends. CDR3 sequence: CASSLEVQTTEAFF. The DNA for the CDR3 is TGTGCCAGCAGTTTGGAGGTTCAGACTACTGAAGCTTTCTTT.

This clonotype was found a few times. The V call is TRBV21-1, the J call TRBJ2-7; the D segment call TRBD1 is taken from the table without a DNA check. TRBV21-1 is a pseudogene locus. This CDR3 region has 16 residues. This CDR3 reads CASSKVGTGVAYEQYF. The CDR3 coding sequence is TGTGCCAGCAGCAAAGTCGGGACAGGGGTGGCCTACGAGCAGTACTTC.